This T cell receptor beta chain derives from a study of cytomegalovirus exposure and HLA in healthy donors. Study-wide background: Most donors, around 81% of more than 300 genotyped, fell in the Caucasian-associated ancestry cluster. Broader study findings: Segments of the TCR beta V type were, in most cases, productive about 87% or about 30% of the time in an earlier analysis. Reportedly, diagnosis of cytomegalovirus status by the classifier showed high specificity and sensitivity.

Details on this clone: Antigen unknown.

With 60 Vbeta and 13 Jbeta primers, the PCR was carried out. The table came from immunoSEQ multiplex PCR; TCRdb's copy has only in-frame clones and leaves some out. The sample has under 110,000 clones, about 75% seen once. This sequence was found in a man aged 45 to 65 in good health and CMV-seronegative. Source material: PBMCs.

CDR3 sequence reads: CASSQDVGTGGYSNQPQHF. CDR3 in DNA: TGCGCCAGCAGCCAAGATGTCGGGACAGGGGGCTATAGCAATCAGCCCCAGCATTTT. J is TRBJ1-5 and V is TRBV4-3; 12 nucleotides line up with TRBD1. Germline V gene sequence: CDR1 LGHNA, CDR2 YSLEER. The CDR3 spans 19 residues. The trim removed 0 bases at V and 0 bases at J, leaving 6 bases unmatched.